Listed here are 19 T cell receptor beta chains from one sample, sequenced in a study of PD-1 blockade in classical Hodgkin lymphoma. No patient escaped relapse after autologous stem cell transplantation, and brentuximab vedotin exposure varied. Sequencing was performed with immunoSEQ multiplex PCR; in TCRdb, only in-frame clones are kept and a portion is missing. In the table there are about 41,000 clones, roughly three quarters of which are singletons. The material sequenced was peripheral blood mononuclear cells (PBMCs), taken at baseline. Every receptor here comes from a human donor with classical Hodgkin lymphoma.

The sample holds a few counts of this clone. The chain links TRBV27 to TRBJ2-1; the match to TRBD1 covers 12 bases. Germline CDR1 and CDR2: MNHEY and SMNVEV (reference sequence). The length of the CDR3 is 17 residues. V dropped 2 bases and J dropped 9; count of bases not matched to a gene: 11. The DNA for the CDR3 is TGTGCCAGCAGTTTACGGCCCCCGGGACAGGGGGCTGGTGAGCAGTTCTTC. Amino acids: CASSLRPPGQGAGEQFF.

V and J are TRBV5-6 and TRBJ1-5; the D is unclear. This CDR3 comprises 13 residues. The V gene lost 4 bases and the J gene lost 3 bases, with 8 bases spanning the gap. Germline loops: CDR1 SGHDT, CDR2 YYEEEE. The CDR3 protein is CASSRWANQPQHF. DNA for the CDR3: TGTGCCAGCAGCCGTTGGGCCAATCAGCCCCAGCATTTT.

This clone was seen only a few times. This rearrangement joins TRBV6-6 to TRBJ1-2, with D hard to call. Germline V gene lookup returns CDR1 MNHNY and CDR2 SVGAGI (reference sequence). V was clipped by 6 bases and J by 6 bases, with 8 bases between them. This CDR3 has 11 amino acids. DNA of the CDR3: TGTGCCAGCAGGTCCTTAAATGGCTACACCTTC. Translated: CASRSLNGYTF.

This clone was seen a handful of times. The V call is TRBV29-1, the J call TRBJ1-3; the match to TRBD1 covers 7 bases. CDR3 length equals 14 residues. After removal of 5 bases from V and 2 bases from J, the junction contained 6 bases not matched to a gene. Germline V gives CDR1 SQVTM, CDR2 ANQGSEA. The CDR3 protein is CSVTGEGAGNTIYF. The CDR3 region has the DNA TGCAGCGTTACAGGGGAGGGGGCTGGAAACACCATATATTTT.

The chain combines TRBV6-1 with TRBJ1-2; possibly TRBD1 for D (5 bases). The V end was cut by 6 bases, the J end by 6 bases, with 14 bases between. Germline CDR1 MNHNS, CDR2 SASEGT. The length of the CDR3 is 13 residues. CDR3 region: CASSLRTFDGYTF. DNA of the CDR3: TGTGCCAGCAGCCTAAGGACATTTGATGGCTACACCTTC.

This chain's CDR3 is CASSLALPGQGISGANVLTF. DNA of the CDR3: TGTGCCAGCAGCTTAGCGTTACCGGGACAGGGTATCTCTGGGGCCAACGTCCTGACTTTC. This sequence joins TRBV7-6 and TRBJ2-6, with 9 bases fitting TRBD1. V shed 0 bases, J shed 0 bases, and the junction held 9 bases outside the gene matches. The CDR3 is 20 amino acids. Germline values: CDR1 SGHVS, CDR2 FNYEAQ.

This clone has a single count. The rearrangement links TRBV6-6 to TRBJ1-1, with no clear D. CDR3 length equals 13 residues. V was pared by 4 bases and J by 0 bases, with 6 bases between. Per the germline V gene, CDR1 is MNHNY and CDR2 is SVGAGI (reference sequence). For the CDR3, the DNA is TGTGCCAGCAGTTCGGCAATGAACACTGAAGCTTTCTTT. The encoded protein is CASSSAMNTEAFF.

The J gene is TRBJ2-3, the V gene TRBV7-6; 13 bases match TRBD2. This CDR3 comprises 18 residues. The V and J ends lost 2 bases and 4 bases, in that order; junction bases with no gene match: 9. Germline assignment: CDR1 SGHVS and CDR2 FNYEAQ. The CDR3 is CASSLRGTSGTAADTQYF. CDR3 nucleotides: TGTGCCAGCAGCTTAAGGGGGACTAGCGGGACGGCGGCAGATACGCAGTATTTT.

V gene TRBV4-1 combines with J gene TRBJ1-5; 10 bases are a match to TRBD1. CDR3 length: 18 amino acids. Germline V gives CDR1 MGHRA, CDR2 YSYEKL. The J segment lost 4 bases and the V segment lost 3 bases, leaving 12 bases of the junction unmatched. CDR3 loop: CASSQGPGDRGTNQPQHF. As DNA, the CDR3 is TGCGCCAGCAGCCAGGGCCCGGGGGACAGGGGTACAAATCAGCCCCAGCATTTT.

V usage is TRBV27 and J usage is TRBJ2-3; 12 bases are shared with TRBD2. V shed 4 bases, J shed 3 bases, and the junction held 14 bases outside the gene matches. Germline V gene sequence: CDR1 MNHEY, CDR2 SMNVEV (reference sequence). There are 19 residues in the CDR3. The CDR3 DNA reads TGTGCCAGCAGTTCCCCCCCCCTACTAGCGGGAGGACGGACAGATACGCAGTATTTT. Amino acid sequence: CASSSPPLLAGGRTDTQYF.

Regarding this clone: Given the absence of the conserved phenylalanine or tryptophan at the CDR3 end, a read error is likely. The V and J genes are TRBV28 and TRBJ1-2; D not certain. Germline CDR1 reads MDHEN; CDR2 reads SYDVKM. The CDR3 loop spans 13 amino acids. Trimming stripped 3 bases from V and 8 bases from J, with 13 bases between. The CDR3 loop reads CASSFGSAQGYTL. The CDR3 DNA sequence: TGTGCCAGCAGTTTCGGCAGTGCTCAAGGCTACACCCTC.

Here the CDR3 reads CASRAGFDSYNEQFF. CDR3 nucleotides: TGTGCCAGTAGAGCAGGGTTCGATTCCTACAATGAGCAGTTCTTC. V is TRBV19 and J is TRBJ2-1; D perhaps matches TRBD1 (5 bases). V lost 6 bases and J 1 base, leaving 13 bases between the germline ends. CDR1 is LNHDA and CDR2 is SQIVND in the germline V gene (reference sequence). The length of the CDR3 is 15 residues.

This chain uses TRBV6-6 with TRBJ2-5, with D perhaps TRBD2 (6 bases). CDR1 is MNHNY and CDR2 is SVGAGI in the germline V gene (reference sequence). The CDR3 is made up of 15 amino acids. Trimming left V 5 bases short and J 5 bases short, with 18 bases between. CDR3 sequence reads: CASSPSPGRRETQYF. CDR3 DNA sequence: TGTGCCAGCAGTCCTTCCCCTGGGAGGAGGGAGACCCAGTACTTC.

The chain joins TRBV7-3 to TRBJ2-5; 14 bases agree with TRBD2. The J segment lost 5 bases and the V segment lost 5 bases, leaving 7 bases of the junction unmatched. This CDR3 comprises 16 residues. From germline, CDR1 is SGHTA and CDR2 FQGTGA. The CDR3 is CASSIGLAGGRETQYF. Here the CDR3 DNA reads TGTGCCAGCAGCATAGGACTAGCGGGAGGTCGGGAGACCCAGTACTTC.

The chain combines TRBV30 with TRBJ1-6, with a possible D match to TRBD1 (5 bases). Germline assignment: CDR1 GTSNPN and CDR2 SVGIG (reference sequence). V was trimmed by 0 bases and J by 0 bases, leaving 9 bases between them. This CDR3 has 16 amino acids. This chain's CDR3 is CAWSVRGSSYNSPLHF. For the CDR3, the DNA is TGTGCCTGGAGTGTACGGGGGAGCTCCTATAATTCACCCCTCCACTTT.

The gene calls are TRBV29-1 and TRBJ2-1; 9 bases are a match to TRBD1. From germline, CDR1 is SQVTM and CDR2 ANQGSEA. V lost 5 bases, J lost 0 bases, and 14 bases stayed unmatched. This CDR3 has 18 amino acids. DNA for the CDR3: TGCAGCGTTTTGCCGGGACAGGGATACCGGAGCTCCTACAATGAGCAGTTCTTC. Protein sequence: CSVLPGQGYRSSYNEQFF.

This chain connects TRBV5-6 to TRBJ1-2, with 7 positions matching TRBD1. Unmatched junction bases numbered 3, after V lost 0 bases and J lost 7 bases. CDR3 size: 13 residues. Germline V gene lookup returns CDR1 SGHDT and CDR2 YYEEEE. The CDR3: CASSLGQGGGYTF. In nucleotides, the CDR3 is TGTGCCAGCAGCTTGGGACAGGGCGGTGGCTACACCTTC.

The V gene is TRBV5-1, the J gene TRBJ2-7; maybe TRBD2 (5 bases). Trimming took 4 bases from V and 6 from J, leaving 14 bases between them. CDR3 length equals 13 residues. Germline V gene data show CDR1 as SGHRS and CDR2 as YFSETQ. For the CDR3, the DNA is TGCGCCAGCAGCCGACCAGACGGAGGCGAGCAGTACTTC. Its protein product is CASSRPDGGEQYF.

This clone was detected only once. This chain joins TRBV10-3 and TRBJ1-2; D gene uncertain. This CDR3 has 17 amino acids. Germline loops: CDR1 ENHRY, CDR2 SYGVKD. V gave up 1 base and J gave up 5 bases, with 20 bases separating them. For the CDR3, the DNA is TGTGCCATCAGTGAGTGGGAGTTGGGAAAGAACCCGTATGGCTACACCTTC. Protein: CAISEWELGKNPYGYTF.